This T cell receptor (beta chain) was observed in a study of blood T cell repertoires in COVID-19. Turning to the study itself: The origin of the acute and convalescent COVID-19 samples was the United States, Italy and Spain. Nucleic acid was either cDNA or gDNA, and it came from T cells, B-cell-depleted T cells, or PBMCs.

Germline CDR1 reads SGHRS; CDR2 reads YFSETQ. V lost 2 bases, J lost 5 bases, and 9 bases lay in between. The CDR3 has 13 residues. In the original processing: Amplification from reference gene primers served as the basis for estimated nucleated cell counts. The assay was immunoSEQ multiplex PCR, and TCRdb's table has in-frame clones only and misses some. The DNA gave D and trimming, while V, J and clone size come from that table. Found here are roughly 70,000 clones, under 85% of them singletons; the top ten hold approximately 21%. This clone was seen only a few times. This specimen includes other DNA sequences encoding the same CDR3.

The chain joins TRBV5-1 to TRBJ2-3, with D uncertain. Material for sequencing was peripheral blood. This TCR was recovered from a man in his sixties or seventies with acute or convalescent COVID-19. CDR3 loop: CASSFPGEDTQYF. In DNA form, the CDR3 reads TGCGCCAGCAGCTTCCCCGGAGAAGATACGCAGTATTTT.